The 26 T cell receptor beta chains below come from one sample, sequenced in a study of T cell clonality in common variable immunodeficiency. Using immunoSEQ multiplex PCR, the repertoire was profiled, and TCRdb retains in-frame clones only, with some absent. The sample gives around 21,000 clones, none seen only once, and the top ten clones hold roughly 6.6%. Findings of the study overall: In common variable immunodeficiency, TCR beta chains reportedly carried fewer deletions and N-nucleotide insertions.

No antigen has been assigned to these receptors. Input material: peripheral blood mononuclear cells. The receptors originated from a human donor with common variable immunodeficiency.

A note on this clone: From the germline J gene comes the end of the CDR3, since the read stops 3 residues before it. V and J are TRBV5-1 and TRBJ2-3, with 8 bases matching TRBD2. The ends lost 5 bases at V and 0 bases at J; junction bases unmatched: 5. This CDR3 comprises 15 residues. In germline, CDR1 is SGHRS, CDR2 YFSETQ. The part of the CDR3 DNA that was read is TGCGCCAGCAGAACCGGGACTAGAAGCACAGATACG. It encodes CASRTGTRSTDT. The whole CDR3 region reads CASRTGTRSTDTQYF.

This clone showed up many times. CDR3 region: CASDPAGGTGELFF. The sequenced part of the CDR3 DNA is TGTGCCTCCGACCCCGCAGGGGGTACCGGGGAG. The chain combines TRBV30 with TRBJ2-2, with 7 bases fitting TRBD1. The sequence runs out 3 residues before the end of the CDR3; the remainder is reconstructed from the germline J gene. Germline values: CDR1 GTSNPN, CDR2 SVGIG (reference sequence). The CDR3 length is 14 residues. The ends lost 7 bases at V and 5 bases at J; junction bases unmatched: 10. Full variable domain (outside the CDR3, taken from reference TRBV30 and TRBJ2-2): SQTIHQWPATLVQPVGSPLSLECTVEGTSNPNLYWYRQAAGRGLQLLFYSVGIGQISSEVPQNLSASRPQDRQFILSSKKLLLSDSGFYLCASDPAGGTGELFFGEGSRLTVL.

This clone qualifies as medium-sized. Read coverage stops 3 residues before the CDR3 terminus; the germline J gene supplies the remainder. The chain employs TRBV7-9 and TRBJ2-5; 7 nucleotides match TRBD2. Germline assignment: CDR1 SEHNR and CDR2 FQNEAQ (reference sequence). The CDR3 contains 15 residues. Trimming at V came to 5 bases and at J to 1 base, leaving 7 bases not matched to a gene. Here the CDR3 reads CASSKTTSPQETQYF. CDR3 DNA (partial): TGTGCCAGCAGCAAGACGACTAGCCCCCAAGAGACC.

This clone showed up many times. The sequenced fragment ends 3 residues before the CDR3 boundary, so the rest is inferred from the germline J gene. The chain recombines TRBV5-1 with TRBJ2-3; 7 nucleotides match TRBD2. CDR1 is SGHRS, CDR2 YFSETQ, per germline. Trimming took 0 bases from V and 5 from J; bases not matched to a gene: 6. The CDR3 runs 15 residues. CDR3 DNA, as far as it was read: TGCGCCAGCAGCTTGGCCGGACTAGAAGGAGATACG. This translates into CASSLAGLEGDT. The entire CDR3 reads CASSLAGLEGDTQYF. Looking up the rest from reference TRBV5-1 and TRBJ2-3 gives the full variable domain: KAGVTQTPRYLIKTRGQQVTLSCSPISGHRSVSWYQQTPGQGLQFLFEYFSETQRNKGNFPGRFSGRQFSNSRSEMNVSTLELGDSALYLCASSLAGLEGDTQYFGPGTRLTVL.

This clone has just a few counts. The read terminates 3 residues ahead of where the CDR3 ends, so the germline J gene completes it. J is TRBJ2-2 and V is TRBV19; 11 bases agree with TRBD2. Germline values: CDR1 LNHDA, CDR2 SQIVND (reference sequence). This CDR3 contains 14 residues. V dropped 11 bases and J dropped 1; count of bases not matched to a gene: 3. The sequenced CDR3 bases are TGTGCCGGACTAGCGGGTTTGAACACCGGGGAG. Translating it yields CAGLAGLNTGE. In full, the CDR3 is CAGLAGLNTGELFF.

This clone has at least ten counts. A read error may account for a junction end that differs from germline. CDR3 region: CASSQDGRGTEAFF. CDR3 DNA (partial): TGCGCCAGCAGCCAAGATGGGCGGGGGACTGAA. This chain joins TRBV4-2 and TRBJ1-1, with a tentative D call TRBD1 (5 bases). The read terminates 3 residues ahead of where the CDR3 ends, so the germline J gene completes it. The CDR3 sequence is 14 residues long. Germline-derived CDR1 and CDR2 are LGHNA and YNFKEQ.

A few counts support this clone. The read halts 3 residues ahead of the CDR3 end, with the missing end drawn from the germline J gene. The chain links TRBV7-8 to TRBJ2-3; 7 nucleotides align to TRBD1. Germline V gives CDR1 SGHVS, CDR2 FQNEAQ. Germline trimming cut 1 base from V and 8 bases from J; bases unmatched to any gene: 6. CDR3 length equals 14 residues. CDR3 residues: CASSLGDRAGTQYF. Partial CDR3 DNA: TGTGCCAGCAGCTTAGGAGACAGGGCGGGTACG.

Concerning this clone itself: The read stops 3 residues short of the end of the CDR3; the missing end is completed from the germline J gene. V and J are TRBV19 and TRBJ2-7; possible D gene TRBD1, 7 bases. Germline loops: CDR1 LNHDA, CDR2 SQIVND (reference sequence). The germline V and J ends were trimmed by 7 bases and 3 bases, with 13 bases remaining between them. This CDR3 is 13 amino acids long. The CDR3 is CASTSQGGYEQYF. Incomplete CDR3 DNA: TGTGCCAGTACCAGCCAGGGGGGCTACGAG.

This clone has at least ten counts. The missing CDR3 end, 3 residues past where the read stops, is filled in from the germline J gene. This sequence joins TRBV20-1 and TRBJ2-7; 8 nucleotides align to TRBD1. With 2 bases clipped from V and 6 bases from J, the junction kept 9 bases outside the gene matches. The CDR3 covers 14 residues. Germline V gene lookup returns CDR1 DFQATT and CDR2 SNEGSKA (reference sequence). The part of the CDR3 DNA that was read is TGCAGTGCTAGAAACTACCAGGGGGCCTCCGAG. It translates to CSARNYQGASE. The CDR3 in full is CSARNYQGASEQYF.

This clone came up many times. The CDR3 is CASSIGRTSGRGEQFF. The covered CDR3 bases are TGTGCCAGTAGTATAGGTAGGACTAGCGGGAGGGGTGAG. The rearrangement uses TRBV19 and TRBJ2-1; 15 nucleotides align to TRBD2. The read terminates 3 residues before the CDR3 end, so the remaining end is supplied by the germline J gene. Per the germline V gene, CDR1 is LNHDA and CDR2 is SQIVND (reference sequence). After removal of 1 base from V and 9 bases from J, the junction contained 4 bases not matched to a gene. This CDR3 contains 16 residues.

This clone was detected only a few times. With the read ending 3 residues before the CDR3 end, the germline J gene is used to fill in that end. The chain carries TRBV7-9 and TRBJ1-3; D perhaps matches TRBD1 (5 bases). Looked up from germline, CDR1 is SEHNR and CDR2 is FQNEAQ (reference sequence). The CDR3 length is 15 residues. Trimming took 6 bases from V and 1 from J, leaving 13 bases between them. The part of the CDR3 DNA that was read is TGTGCCAGCAGAAACGAGGGGTTTTCTGGAAACACC. Protein product: CASRNEGFSGNT. The whole CDR3 reads CASRNEGFSGNTIYF.

At least ten counts were recorded for this clone. Read data end 3 residues before the CDR3 end; the end is taken from the germline J gene. This chain links TRBV6-2 or TRBV6-3 with TRBJ2-7; the D gene is possibly TRBD1 (5 bases). Per the germline V gene, CDR1 is MNHEY and CDR2 is SVGEGT. The CDR3 length is 14 residues. The V gene lost 0 bases and the J gene lost 5 bases, with 11 bases spanning the gap. The part of the CDR3 DNA that was read is TGTGCCAGCAGTTACTCGATCTGGGGCGACGAG. Residues: CASSYSIWGDE. The complete CDR3 sequence is CASSYSIWGDEQYF.

This clone was recorded at least ten times. From the germline J gene comes the end of the CDR3, since the read stops 3 residues before it. The chain has TRBV5-1 and TRBJ2-1, with 13 bases identical to TRBD2. Per the germline V gene, CDR1 is SGHRS and CDR2 is YFSETQ. V shed 0 bases and J 9 bases; nucleotides not matched to a gene: 6. This CDR3 comprises 16 residues. CDR3 DNA (partial): TGCGCCAGCAGCTTGGGTACTAGCGGGAGGGGGGGTGAG. This translates into CASSLGTSGRGGE. The full CDR3 sequence reads CASSLGTSGRGGEQFF.

This clone occurred a few times. The read comes to an end 3 residues before the CDR3 does, leaving the germline J gene to fill in the end. V gene TRBV7-2 combines with J gene TRBJ2-3, with a tentative D call TRBD1 (6 bases). Germline CDR1 and CDR2: SGHTA and FQGNSA. V dropped 1 base and J dropped 8 bases, with 13 bases sitting between them. The CDR3 has 14 residues. The CDR3 bases that were read are TGTGCCAGCAGCTTAGTGTGGGGGCGCGGTACG. Its protein is CASSLVWGRGT. The full CDR3 is CASSLVWGRGTQYF.

This clone has ten or more counts. The CDR3 is cut off 3 residues early in the read; its end comes from the germline J gene. The chain combines TRBV7-9 with TRBJ1-1, with 8 positions matching TRBD1. Trimming at V came to 1 base and at J to 5 bases, leaving 6 bases not matched to a gene. Germline V CDR1 and CDR2: SEHNR, FQNEAQ (reference sequence). This CDR3 is built from 15 residues. The CDR3 bases that were read are TGTGCCAGCAGCTTAGATCAGGGGGCTGAGACTGAA. Residues: CASSLDQGAETE. The CDR3, in full, reads CASSLDQGAETEAFF.

At least ten counts were recorded for this clone. The read is 3 residues too short to cover the CDR3 end, so that end is filled in from the germline J gene. The J gene is TRBJ1-5, the V gene TRBV30, with TRBD1 matching 8 bases. Germline CDR1 is GTSNPN and CDR2 is SVGIG (reference sequence). The CDR3 extends over 14 amino acids. V shed 4 bases, J shed 6 bases, and the junction held 8 bases outside the gene matches. CDR3 residues: CAWTWTGTFQPQHF. The sequenced part of the CDR3 DNA is TGTGCCTGGACCTGGACAGGGACATTTCAGCCC.

This clone appeared a few times. Read sequence stops 3 residues before the CDR3 end, and the germline J gene provides the missing end. V usage is TRBV7-3 and J usage is TRBJ2-6, with a tentative D call TRBD2 (5 bases). CDR1 is SGHTA, CDR2 FQGTGA, per germline. The germline V and J ends were trimmed by 4 bases and 0 bases, with 10 bases remaining between them. This CDR3 has 16 residues. CDR3 region: CASSSGLLSGANVLTF. The part of the CDR3 DNA that was read is TGTGCCAGCAGCTCAGGACTGCTCTCTGGGGCCAACGTC. Together with reference TRBV7-3 and TRBJ2-6, the CDR3 gives the full variable domain: GAGVSQTPSNKVTEKGKYVELRCDPISGHTALYWYRQSLGQGPEFLIYFQGTGAADDSGLPNDRFFAVRPEGSVSTLKIQRTERGDSAVYLCASSSGLLSGANVLTFGAGSRLTVL.

This clone was observed at least ten times. The read terminates 3 residues before the CDR3 end, so the remaining end is supplied by the germline J gene. The chain is built from TRBV20-1 and TRBJ2-2, with 7 bases lining up with TRBD2. Germline assignment: CDR1 DFQATT and CDR2 SNEGSKA (reference sequence). V gave up 0 bases and J gave up 5 bases; unmatched junction bases: 6. This CDR3 is built from 15 residues. CDR3 DNA (partial): TGCAGTGCTAGAGAGGGGGGAGGGCGTACCGGGGAG. It specifies CSAREGGGRTGE. The whole CDR3 protein reads CSAREGGGRTGELFF.

This clone was seen ten or more times. The read is 3 residues too short to cover the CDR3 end, so that end is filled in from the germline J gene. The V gene is TRBV29-1, the J gene TRBJ2-1; 7 positions agree with TRBD1. The CDR3 contains 14 residues. The germline CDR1 and CDR2 sequences are SQVTM and ANQGSEA. V was pared by 3 bases and J by 3 bases, with 5 bases of the junction left unmatched. CDR3 sequence: CSVDRGTDYNEQFF. The sequenced part of the CDR3 DNA is TGCAGCGTTGATAGAGGGACAGACTACAATGAG.

There are a few counts of this clone. The read stops 3 residues short of the end of the CDR3; the missing end is completed from the germline J gene. The chain carries TRBV7-3 and TRBJ2-6, with a possible D match to TRBD1 (7 bases). The germline V gene has CDR1 SGHTA and CDR2 FQGTGA. The CDR3 is 16 amino acids. V shed 3 bases and J shed 2 bases, with 11 bases lying between them. The DNA read from the CDR3 is TGTGCCAGCAGCTTGGAGGGGGCTACTGGGGCCAACGTC. It encodes CASSLEGATGANV. From start to end, the CDR3 is CASSLEGATGANVLTF.

With respect to this clone: Read coverage stops 3 residues before the CDR3 terminus; the germline J gene supplies the remainder. This chain uses TRBV5-1 with TRBJ2-2; 7 bases map to TRBD1. The CDR3 totals 17 residues. The V segment lost 5 bases and the J segment 2 bases; nucleotides outside the gene matches: 12. Germline V gene lookup returns CDR1 SGHRS and CDR2 YFSETQ. The DNA read from the CDR3 is TGCGCCAGCAGGATATCGACCGGGACAGTAAACACCGGGGAG. It yields the protein CASRISTGTVNTGE. The whole CDR3 sequence reads CASRISTGTVNTGELFF.

This clone has a handful of counts. The read falls 3 residues short of the CDR3 end, and the missing part is taken from the germline J gene. The chain uses TRBV19 and TRBJ2-7; 11 bases align to TRBD2. V was pared by 4 bases and J by 3 bases, with 8 bases of the junction left unmatched. CDR3 size: 16 residues. Germline V CDR1 and CDR2: LNHDA, SQIVND (reference sequence). The chain's CDR3 is CASSRASGTSGYEQYF. The CDR3 bases that were read are TGTGCCAGTAGTAGAGCCTCCGGGACTAGCGGCTACGAG.

The sample holds a few counts of this clone. The chain's CDR3 is CATGTSGRASSYNEQFF. The sequenced CDR3 bases are TGTGCCACCGGGACTAGCGGGAGGGCTAGCTCCTACAATGAG. J is TRBJ2-1 and V is TRBV19; 16 positions agree with TRBD2. From the germline J gene comes the end of the CDR3, since the read stops 3 residues before it. The CDR3 is made up of 17 amino acids. Per the germline V gene, CDR1 is LNHDA and CDR2 is SQIVND (reference sequence). V lost 10 bases to trimming and J lost 0 bases; unmatched junction nucleotides: 6. Looking up the rest from reference TRBV19 and TRBJ2-1 gives the full variable domain: DGGITQSPKYLFRKEGQNVTLSCEQNLNHDAMYWYRQDPGQGLRLIYYSQIVNDFQKGDIAEGYSVSREKKESFPLTVTSAQKNPTAFYLCATGTSGRASSYNEQFFGPGTRLTVL.

This clone was observed many times. Incomplete CDR3 DNA: TGTGCCAGCAGCAATCGACTGACGAACACTGAA. Its translation is CASSNRLTNTE. The full CDR3 reads CASSNRLTNTEAFF. This chain connects TRBV7-9 to TRBJ1-1; the D is unclear. The read finishes 3 residues shy of the CDR3 end, and the germline J gene is used to complete it. Deletions cut 5 bases from V and 1 base from J, with 11 bases between. From germline, CDR1 is SEHNR and CDR2 FQNEAQ (reference sequence). This CDR3 spans 14 amino acids.

With respect to this clone: The sequenced fragment ends 3 residues before the CDR3 boundary, so the rest is inferred from the germline J gene. This chain uses TRBV30 with TRBJ1-5; D is possibly TRBD1 (5 bases). This CDR3 has 14 amino acids. Looked up from germline, CDR1 is GTSNPN and CDR2 is SVGIG (reference sequence). The germline V and J ends were trimmed by 0 bases and 6 bases, with 12 bases remaining between them. This CDR3 is CAWSVRQGIQPQHF. Partial CDR3 DNA: TGTGCCTGGAGTGTACGGCAGGGCATTCAGCCC.

This clone was counted between two and nine times. The CDR3 end is not reached by the read, which stops 3 residues before it; the germline J gene fills it in. V is TRBV18 and J is TRBJ2-2; possibly TRBD2 for D (6 bases). This CDR3 comprises 15 residues. Trimming took 2 bases from V and 1 from J, leaving 8 bases between them. The germline V gene encodes CDR1 KGHSH and CDR2 LQKENI. Here the CDR3 reads CASSPMGLNTGELFF. CDR3 DNA (partial): TGTGCCAGCTCACCAATGGGACTGAACACCGGGGAG.